This T cell receptor beta chain derives from a study of T cell responses to AZD1222 COVID-19 vaccine. Data came from immunoSEQ multiplex PCR; TCRdb stores just in-frame clones and leaves some out. The sample holds roughly 80,000 clones; about nine tenths are singletons and the top ten take about 4.9%. Germline V lookup: CDR1 SGHKS, CDR2 YYEKEE (reference sequence). Trimming stripped 2 bases from V and 2 bases from J, with 10 bases between. The CDR3 sequence is 14 residues long. The TCR was taken from an adult in good health. The chain combines TRBV5-5 with TRBJ2-5; perhaps TRBD1 as D (5 bases). Sample: peripheral blood, taken on day 0 of MenACWY control vaccination. The CDR3 reads CASSFGHLQETQYF. The CDR3 region has the DNA TGTGCCAGCAGCTTCGGACACCTTCAAGAGACCCAGTACTTC.